The rows below give T cell receptor beta chains drawn from one sample of a study of blood T cell repertoires in COVID-19. Data came from immunoSEQ multiplex PCR; TCRdb stores just in-frame clones and leaves some out. The sample has fewer than 80,000 clones; around 89% are singletons. Sequencing was performed on peripheral blood. The receptors come from a human donor in a cohort sampled during active COVID-19. CDR3s include the opening cysteine and the closing phenylalanine or tryptophan. A D gene is named only where the DNA matches it firmly. The listing skips clone size in some rows; elsewhere it reads once, few, many or a size class.

TRBV4-2,.,TRBJ2-3,TRBD2,TGTGCCAGTCGGCACCGAGCGGGAGACACAGATACGCAGTATTTT,CASRHRAGDTDTQYF
TRBV11-2,.,TRBJ2-1,TRBD2,TGTGCCAGCAGCTTACGAGGTAGCGGGAGATACAATGAGCAGTTCTTC,CASSLRGSGRYNEQFF
TRBV5-5,.,TRBJ2-3,TRBD2,TGTGCCAGCAGCCTAACTAGCGGGGGGTCCTACACAGATACGCAGTATTTT,CASSLTSGGSYTDTQYF
TRBV6-5,.,TRBJ2-1,.,TGTGCCTCCGGACGGGGATACAATGAGCAGTTCTTC,CASGRGYNEQFF
TRBV27,.,TRBJ2-5,.,TGTGCCAGCAGTTTATGGCCACCCGCCTCGTCCCCAGTACCTGAGACCCAGTACTTC,CASSLWPPASSPVPETQYF
TRBV5-4,few,TRBJ2-3,.,TGTGCCAGCAGCTTGAGACAAAACACAGATACGCAGTATTTT,CASSLRQNTDTQYF
TRBV18,once,TRBJ2-6,.,TGTGCCAGCTCACAAACTGGCAACGCGGTCTCTGGGGCCAACGTCCTGACTTTC,CASSQTGNAVSGANVLTF
TRBV3-1/TRBV3-2,.,TRBJ2-7,TRBD1,TGTGCCAGCAGCCCCCACAGGGGGCGGTTGGTCTACGAGCAGTACTTC,CASSPHRGRLVYEQYF
TRBV28,.,TRBJ1-5,TRBD1,TGTGCCAGCAGCCGGGACAGGGTCAATCAGCCCCAGCATTTT,CASSRDRVNQPQHF
TRBV10-2,once,TRBJ2-5,TRBD2,TGCGCCATTCGGGCAGTGAAGCGGGAGATCGGGGAGACCCAGTACTTC,CAIRAVKREIGETQYF
TRBV28,.,TRBJ2-1,.,TGTGCCAGCAGTACCACAGGGTGGTACAATGAGCAGTTCTTC,CASSTTGWYNEQFF